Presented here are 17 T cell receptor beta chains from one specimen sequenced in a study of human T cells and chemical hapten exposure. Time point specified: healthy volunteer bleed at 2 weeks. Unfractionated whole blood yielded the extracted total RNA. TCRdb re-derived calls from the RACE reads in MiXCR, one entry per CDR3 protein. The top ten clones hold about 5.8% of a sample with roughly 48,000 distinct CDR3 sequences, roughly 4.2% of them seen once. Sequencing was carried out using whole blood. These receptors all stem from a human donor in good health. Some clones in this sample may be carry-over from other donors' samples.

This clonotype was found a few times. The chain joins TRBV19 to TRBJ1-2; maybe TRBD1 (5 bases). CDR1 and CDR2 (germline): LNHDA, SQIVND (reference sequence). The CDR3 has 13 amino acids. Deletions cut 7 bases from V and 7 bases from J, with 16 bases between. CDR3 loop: CASTMGGRAGYTF. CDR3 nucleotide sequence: TGTGCCAGTACCATGGGGGGTCGGGCTGGCTACACCTTC.

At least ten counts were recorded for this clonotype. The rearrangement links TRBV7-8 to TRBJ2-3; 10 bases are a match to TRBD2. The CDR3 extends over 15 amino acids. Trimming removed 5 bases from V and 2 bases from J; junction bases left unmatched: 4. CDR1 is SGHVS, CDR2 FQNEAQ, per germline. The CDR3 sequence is CASSPSGRATDTQYF. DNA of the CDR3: TGTGCCAGCAGCCCCAGCGGGAGGGCCACAGATACGCAGTATTTT.

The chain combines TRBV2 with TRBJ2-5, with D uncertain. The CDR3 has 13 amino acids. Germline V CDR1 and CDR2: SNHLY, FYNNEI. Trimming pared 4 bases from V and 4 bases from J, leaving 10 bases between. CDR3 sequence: CASSALNAETQYF. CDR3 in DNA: TGTGCCAGCAGTGCTCTAAACGCAGAGACCCAGTACTTC.

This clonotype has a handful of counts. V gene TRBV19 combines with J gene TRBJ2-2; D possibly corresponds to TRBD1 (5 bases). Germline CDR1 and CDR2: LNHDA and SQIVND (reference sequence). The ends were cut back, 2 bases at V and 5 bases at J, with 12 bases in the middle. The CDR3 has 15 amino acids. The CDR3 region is CASSISRQPTGELFF. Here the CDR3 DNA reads TGTGCCAGTAGTATATCTCGACAGCCTACCGGGGAGCTGTTTTTT.

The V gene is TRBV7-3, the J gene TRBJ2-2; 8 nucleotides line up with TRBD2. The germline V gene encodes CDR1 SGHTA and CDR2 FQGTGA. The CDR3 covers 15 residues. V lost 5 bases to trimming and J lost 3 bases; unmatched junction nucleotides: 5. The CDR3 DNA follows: TGTGCCAGCAGCAAAGCGGGAGTGGACACCGGGGAGCTGTTTTTT. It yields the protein CASSKAGVDTGELFF. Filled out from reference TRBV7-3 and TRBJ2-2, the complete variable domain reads GAGVSQTPSNKVTEKGKYVELRCDPISGHTALYWYRQSLGQGPEFLIYFQGTGAADDSGLPNDRFFAVRPEGSVSTLKIQRTERGDSAVYLCASSKAGVDTGELFFGEGSRLTVL.

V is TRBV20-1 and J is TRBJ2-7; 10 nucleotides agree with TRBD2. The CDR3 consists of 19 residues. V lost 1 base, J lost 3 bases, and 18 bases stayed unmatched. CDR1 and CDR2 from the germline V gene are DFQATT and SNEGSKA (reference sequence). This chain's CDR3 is CSARAIPEWTSGHNYEQYF. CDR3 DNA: TGCAGTGCTAGAGCTATCCCTGAGTGGACTAGCGGTCACAACTACGAGCAGTACTTC.

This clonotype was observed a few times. This CDR3 reads CASSQGVRLHF. In nucleotides, the CDR3 is TGTGCCAGCAGTCAGGGGGTGAGACTCCACTTT. The chain recombines TRBV27 with TRBJ1-6; 7 nucleotides line up with TRBD1. V was clipped by 5 bases and J by 16 bases; unmatched bases: 5. This CDR3 has 11 residues. Germline-derived CDR1 and CDR2 are MNHEY and SMNVEV (reference sequence).

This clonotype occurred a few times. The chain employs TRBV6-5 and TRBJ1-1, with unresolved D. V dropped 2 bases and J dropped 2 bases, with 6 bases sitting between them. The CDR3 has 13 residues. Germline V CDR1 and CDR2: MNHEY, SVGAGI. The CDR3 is CASSYPHNTEAFF. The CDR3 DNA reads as TGTGCCAGCAGTTACCCCCACAACACTGAAGCTTTCTTT.

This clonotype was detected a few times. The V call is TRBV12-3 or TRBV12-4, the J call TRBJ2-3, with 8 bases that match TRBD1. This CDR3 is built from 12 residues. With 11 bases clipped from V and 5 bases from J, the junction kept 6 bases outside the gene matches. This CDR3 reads CASRGHKDTQYF. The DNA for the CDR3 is TGTGCCTCCAGGGGGCATAAAGATACGCAGTATTTT.

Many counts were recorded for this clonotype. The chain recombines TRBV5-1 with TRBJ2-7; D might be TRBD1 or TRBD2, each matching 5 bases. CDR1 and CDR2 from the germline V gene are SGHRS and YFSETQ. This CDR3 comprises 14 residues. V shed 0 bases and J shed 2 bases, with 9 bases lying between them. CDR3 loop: CASSLEGETYEQYF. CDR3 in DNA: TGCGCCAGCAGCTTGGAAGGGGAGACCTACGAGCAGTACTTC.

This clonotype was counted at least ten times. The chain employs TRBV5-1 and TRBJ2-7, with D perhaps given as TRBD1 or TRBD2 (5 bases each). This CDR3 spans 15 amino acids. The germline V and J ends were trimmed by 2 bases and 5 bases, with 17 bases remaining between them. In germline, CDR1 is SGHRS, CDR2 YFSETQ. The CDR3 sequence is CASSLRFGGKNEQYF. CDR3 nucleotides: TGCGCCAGCAGCTTAAGGTTTGGGGGAAAGAACGAGCAGTACTTC.

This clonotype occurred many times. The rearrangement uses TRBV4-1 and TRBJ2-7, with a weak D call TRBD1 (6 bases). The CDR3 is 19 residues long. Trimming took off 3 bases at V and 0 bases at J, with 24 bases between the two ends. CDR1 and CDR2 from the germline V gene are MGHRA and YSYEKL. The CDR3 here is CASSQDSPGLLILSYEQYF. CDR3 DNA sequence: TGCGCCAGCAGCCAGGACAGCCCAGGACTTTTAATTCTCTCCTACGAGCAGTACTTC.

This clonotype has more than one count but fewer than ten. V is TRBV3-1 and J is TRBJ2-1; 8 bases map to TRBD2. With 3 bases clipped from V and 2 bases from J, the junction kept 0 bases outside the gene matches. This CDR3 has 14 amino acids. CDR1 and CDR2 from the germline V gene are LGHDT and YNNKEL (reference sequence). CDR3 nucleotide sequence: TGTGCCAGCAGCCAGCGGGGGGCCTACAATGAGCAGTTCTTC. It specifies CASSQRGAYNEQFF.

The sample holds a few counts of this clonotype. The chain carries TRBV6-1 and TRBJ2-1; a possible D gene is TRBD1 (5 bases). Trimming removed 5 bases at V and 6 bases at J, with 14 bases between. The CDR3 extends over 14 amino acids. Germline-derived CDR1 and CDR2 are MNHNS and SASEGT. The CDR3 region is CASSSLTEPNEQFF. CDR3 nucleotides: TGTGCCAGCAGTTCTTTGACAGAGCCCAATGAGCAGTTCTTC.

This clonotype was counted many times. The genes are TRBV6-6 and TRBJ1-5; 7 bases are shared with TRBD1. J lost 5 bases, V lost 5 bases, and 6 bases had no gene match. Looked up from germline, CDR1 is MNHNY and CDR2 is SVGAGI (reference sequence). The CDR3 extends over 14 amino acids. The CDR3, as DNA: TGTGCCAGCAGTCCCGACAGGGTGTATCAGCCCCAGCATTTT. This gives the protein CASSPDRVYQPQHF.

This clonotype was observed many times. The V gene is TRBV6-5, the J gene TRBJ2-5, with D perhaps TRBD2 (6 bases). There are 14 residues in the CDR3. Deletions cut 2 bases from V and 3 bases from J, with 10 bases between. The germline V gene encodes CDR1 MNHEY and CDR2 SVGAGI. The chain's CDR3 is CASSYASAEETQYF. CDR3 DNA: TGTGCCAGCAGTTACGCTAGCGCCGAAGAGACCCAGTACTTC.

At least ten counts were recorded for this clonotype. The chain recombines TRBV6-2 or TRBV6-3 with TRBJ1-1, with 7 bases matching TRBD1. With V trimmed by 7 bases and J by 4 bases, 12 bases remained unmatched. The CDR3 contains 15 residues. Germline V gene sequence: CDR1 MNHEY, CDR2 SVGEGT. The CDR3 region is CASKPDRVVGTEAFF. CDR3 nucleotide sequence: TGTGCCAGCAAACCCGACAGGGTTGTGGGCACTGAAGCTTTCTTT.